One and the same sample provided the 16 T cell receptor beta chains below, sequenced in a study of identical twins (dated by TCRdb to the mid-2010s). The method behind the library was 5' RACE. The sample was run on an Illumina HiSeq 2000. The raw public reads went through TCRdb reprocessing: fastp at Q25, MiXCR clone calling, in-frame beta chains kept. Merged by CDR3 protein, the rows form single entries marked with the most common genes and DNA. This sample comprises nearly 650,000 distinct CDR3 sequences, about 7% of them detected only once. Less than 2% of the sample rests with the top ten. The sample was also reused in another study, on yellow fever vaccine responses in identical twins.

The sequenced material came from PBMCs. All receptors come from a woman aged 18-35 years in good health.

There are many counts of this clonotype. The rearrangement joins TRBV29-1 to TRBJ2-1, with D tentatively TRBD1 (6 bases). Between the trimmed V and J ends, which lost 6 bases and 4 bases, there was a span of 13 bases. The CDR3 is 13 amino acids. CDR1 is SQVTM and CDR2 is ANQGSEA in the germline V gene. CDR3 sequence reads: CSVTGDLYNEQFF. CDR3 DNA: TGCAGCGTGACAGGAGACTTGTACAATGAGCAGTTCTTC.

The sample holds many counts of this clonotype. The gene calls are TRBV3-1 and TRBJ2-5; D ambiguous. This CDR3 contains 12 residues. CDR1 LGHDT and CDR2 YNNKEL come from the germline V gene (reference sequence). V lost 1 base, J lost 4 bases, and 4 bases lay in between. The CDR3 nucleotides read TGTGCCAGCAGCCAAGTGGTAGAGACCCAGTACTTC. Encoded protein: CASSQVVETQYF.

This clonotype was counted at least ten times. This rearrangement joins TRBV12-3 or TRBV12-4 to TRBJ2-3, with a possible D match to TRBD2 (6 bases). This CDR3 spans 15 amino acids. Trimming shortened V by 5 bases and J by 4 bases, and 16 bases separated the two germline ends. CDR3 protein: CASSGILATADTQYF. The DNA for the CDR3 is TGTGCCAGCAGTGGGATACTAGCTACCGCAGATACGCAGTATTTT.

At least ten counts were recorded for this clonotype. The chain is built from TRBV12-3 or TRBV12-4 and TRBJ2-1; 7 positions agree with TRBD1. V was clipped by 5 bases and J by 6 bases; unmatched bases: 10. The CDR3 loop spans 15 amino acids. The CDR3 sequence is CASSGRQGISNEQFF. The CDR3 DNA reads TGTGCCAGCAGTGGCCGACAGGGAATTAGCAATGAGCAGTTCTTC.

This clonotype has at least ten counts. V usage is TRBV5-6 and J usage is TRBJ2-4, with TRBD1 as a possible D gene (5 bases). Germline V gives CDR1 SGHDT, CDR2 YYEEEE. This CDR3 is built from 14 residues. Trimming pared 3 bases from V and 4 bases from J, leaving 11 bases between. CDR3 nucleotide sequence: TGTGCCAGCAGCTCAAGACAGACTAAAAACATTCAGTACTTC. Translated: CASSSRQTKNIQYF.

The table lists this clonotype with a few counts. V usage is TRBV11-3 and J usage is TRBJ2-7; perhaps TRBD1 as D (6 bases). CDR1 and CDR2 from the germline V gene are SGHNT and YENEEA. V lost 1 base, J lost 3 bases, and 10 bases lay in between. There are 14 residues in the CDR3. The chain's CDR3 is CASSLGGDNYEQYF. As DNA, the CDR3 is TGTGCCAGCAGCTTAGGAGGGGACAACTACGAGCAGTACTTC.

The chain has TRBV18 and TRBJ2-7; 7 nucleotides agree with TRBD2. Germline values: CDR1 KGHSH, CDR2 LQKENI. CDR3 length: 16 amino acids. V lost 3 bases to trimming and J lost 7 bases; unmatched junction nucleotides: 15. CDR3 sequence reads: CASSPRRGGRASEQYF. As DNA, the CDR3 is TGTGCCAGCTCACCGCGACGAGGCGGGAGAGCTTCGGAGCAGTACTTC.

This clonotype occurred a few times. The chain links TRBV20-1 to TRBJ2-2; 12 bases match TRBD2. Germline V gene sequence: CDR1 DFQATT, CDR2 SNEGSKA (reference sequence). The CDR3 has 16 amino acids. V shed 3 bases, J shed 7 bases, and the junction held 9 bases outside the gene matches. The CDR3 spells CSARGLAGGRNGELFF. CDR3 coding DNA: TGCAGTGCTAGGGGGCTAGCGGGGGGGCGAAACGGGGAGCTGTTTTTT.

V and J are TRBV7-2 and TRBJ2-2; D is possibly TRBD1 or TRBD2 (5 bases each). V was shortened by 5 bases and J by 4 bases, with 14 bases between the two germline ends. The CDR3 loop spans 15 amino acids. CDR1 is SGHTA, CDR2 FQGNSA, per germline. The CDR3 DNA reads TGTGCCAGCAGCCGGGGCGGGCAAGTCACCGGGGAGCTGTTTTTT. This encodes CASSRGGQVTGELFF.

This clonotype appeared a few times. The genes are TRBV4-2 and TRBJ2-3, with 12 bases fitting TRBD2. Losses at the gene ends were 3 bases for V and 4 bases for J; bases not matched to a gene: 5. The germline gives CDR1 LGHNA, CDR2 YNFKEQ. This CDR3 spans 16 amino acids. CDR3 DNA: TGTGCCAGCAGCCAGGCGACTAGCGGGGGTTCAGATACGCAGTATTTT. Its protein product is CASSQATSGGSDTQYF.

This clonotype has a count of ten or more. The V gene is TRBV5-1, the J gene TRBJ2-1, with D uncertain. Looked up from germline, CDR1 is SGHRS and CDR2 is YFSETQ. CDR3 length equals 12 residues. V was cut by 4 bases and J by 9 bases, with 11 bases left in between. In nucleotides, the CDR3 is TGCGCCAGCAGCCGAGACAATAGTGAGCAGTTCTTC. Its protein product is CASSRDNSEQFF.

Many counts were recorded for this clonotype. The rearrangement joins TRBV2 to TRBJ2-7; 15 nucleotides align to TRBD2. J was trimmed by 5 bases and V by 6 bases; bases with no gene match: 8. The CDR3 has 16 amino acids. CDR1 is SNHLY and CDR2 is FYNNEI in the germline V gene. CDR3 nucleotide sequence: TGTGCCAGCAGACCGGGACTAGCGGGAGGAGTCCACGAGCAGTACTTC. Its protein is CASRPGLAGGVHEQYF.

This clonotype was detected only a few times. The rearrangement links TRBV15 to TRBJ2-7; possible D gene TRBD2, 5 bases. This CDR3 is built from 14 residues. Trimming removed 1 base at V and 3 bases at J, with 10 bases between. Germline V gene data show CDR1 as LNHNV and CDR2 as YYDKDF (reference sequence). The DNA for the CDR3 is TGTGCCACCAGCAGAGGGGCTAGCAGCTACGAGCAGTACTTC. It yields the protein CATSRGASSYEQYF. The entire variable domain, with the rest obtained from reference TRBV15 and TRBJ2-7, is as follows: DAMVIQNPRYQVTQFGKPVTLSCSQTLNHNVMYWYQQKSSQAPKLLFHYYDKDFNNEADTPDNFQSRRPNTSFCFLDIRSPGLGDTAMYLCATSRGASSYEQYFGPGTRLTVT.

The CDR3: CASTARTTLINTEAFF. The DNA for the CDR3 is TGTGCCAGCACCGCCAGAACAACTTTAATAAACACTGAAGCTTTCTTT. This rearrangement joins TRBV3-1 to TRBJ1-1; D not certain. The CDR3 is 16 residues long. The V gene's germline CDR1 is LGHDT and CDR2 YNNKEL (reference sequence). Trimming took 7 bases from V and 2 from J, leaving 20 bases between them.

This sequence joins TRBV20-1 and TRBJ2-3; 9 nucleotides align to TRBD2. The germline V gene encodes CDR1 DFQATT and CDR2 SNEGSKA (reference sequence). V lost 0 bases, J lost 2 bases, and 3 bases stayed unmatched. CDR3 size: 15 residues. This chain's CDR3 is CSARELAGNTDTQYF. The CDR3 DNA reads TGCAGTGCTAGAGAACTAGCGGGTAACACAGATACGCAGTATTTT.

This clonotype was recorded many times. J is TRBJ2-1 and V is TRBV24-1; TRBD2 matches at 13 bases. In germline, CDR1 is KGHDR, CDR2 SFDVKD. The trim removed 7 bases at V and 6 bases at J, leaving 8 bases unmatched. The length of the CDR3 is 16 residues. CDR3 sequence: CATSPGLAGEGNEQFF. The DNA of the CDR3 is TGTGCCACCAGCCCCGGACTAGCGGGAGAGGGCAATGAGCAGTTCTTC.